This T cell receptor (beta chain) was sequenced in a study of Ad26.COV2.S vaccination and SARS-CoV-2 variants. Study in general: Once, or twice with 56 days between doses, Ad26.COV2.S was given intramuscularly. Findings of the study overall: Vaccine recipients and placebo recipients showed similar non-spike TCR breadth. There was reportedly substantial breadth in spike-specific CD8+ and CD4+ T cell responses after vaccination.

Generated by immunoSEQ multiplex PCR, the TCRdb table keeps only in-frame clones and is missing some. The sample carries around 400,000 clones, 75% to 90% recorded once. The CDR3 extends over 17 amino acids. Germline V gene data show CDR1 as LGHDT and CDR2 as YNNKEL (reference sequence). V was pared by 0 bases and J by 2 bases, with 4 bases of the junction left unmatched. Note on this clone: The antigen is not known.

As to treatment: around 19 received Ad26.COV2.S at low or high dose, single or two shots; 5 received placebo; per-sample allocation not given. The study sampled participants on day 63 after the first vaccine or placebo injection. The sequenced sample was peripheral blood, obtained in a trial of Ad26.COV2.S vaccine versus placebo. The chain carries TRBV3-1 (or the pseudogene TRBV3-2) and TRBJ2-3; TRBD2 aligns across 11 bases. The sequence was obtained from a person aged 18-65 years who received the Ad26.COV2.S COVID-19 vaccine or a placebo. CDR3 residues: CASSQDQLAGVTDTQYF. For the CDR3, the DNA is TGTGCCAGCAGCCAAGATCAACTAGCGGGAGTCACAGATACGCAGTATTTT.